The next 19 T cell receptor beta chains were all read from a single sample in a study of glioma-infiltrating T cells after dendritic cell vaccination. The time point here: after dendritic cell vaccination, including at tumor progression/relapse. TCRdb keeps only in-frame clones here, not all; method: immunoSEQ multiplex PCR. The data contain about 50,000 clones, about 89% of them singletons. The sample here was blood, taken after dendritic cell vaccination. The source is a human donor with glioblastoma.

The rearrangement links TRBV27 to TRBJ2-2, with 12 bases that match TRBD2. Germline CDR1 MNHEY, CDR2 SMNVEV (reference sequence). V lost 5 bases to trimming and J lost 5 bases; unmatched junction nucleotides: 6. The CDR3 runs to 16 residues. The CDR3 loop is CASSLLLAGGTGELFF. The CDR3 DNA follows: TGTGCCAGCAGTCTATTACTAGCGGGAGGTACCGGGGAGCTGTTTTTT.

The chain employs TRBV14 and TRBJ2-2, with 9 nucleotides matching TRBD2. The ends lost 1 base at V and 1 base at J; junction bases unmatched: 4. This CDR3 is built from 17 residues. Germline CDR1 is SGHDN and CDR2 is FVKESK. The CDR3 DNA reads as TGTGCCAGCAGCCAAGTTGCGGGAGGGATGAACACCGGGGAGCTGTTTTTT. Protein product: CASSQVAGGMNTGELFF.

This clone has a single count. The junction differs from germline at one of its ends, possibly a read error. V usage is TRBV6-1 and J usage is TRBJ2-7; 7 positions agree with TRBD1. Germline CDR1 reads MNHNS; CDR2 reads SASEGT. The CDR3 is 15 residues long. The CDR3 loop is CASRPRQGSSYEQHF. In DNA, the CDR3 is TGTGCCAGCAGACCGCGACAGGGAAGCTCCTACGAGCAGCACTTC.

V usage is TRBV19 and J usage is TRBJ2-1, with D unclear. V was clipped by 6 bases and J by 5 bases, with 14 bases between them. Per germline, CDR1 LNHDA and CDR2 SQIVND (reference sequence). The CDR3 consists of 14 residues. The chain's CDR3 is CASRPGLRNNEQFF. CDR3 nucleotides: TGTGCCAGTAGACCGGGTCTACGTAACAATGAGCAGTTCTTC.

The sample holds one count of this clone. The V and J genes are TRBV28 and TRBJ1-5, with 7 bases lining up with TRBD1. The trim removed 6 bases at V and 2 bases at J, leaving 4 bases unmatched. The germline gives CDR1 MDHEN, CDR2 SYDVKM. This CDR3 spans 14 amino acids. In nucleotides, the CDR3 is TGTGCCAGCAGCCTTGGACAGGGCAATCAGCCCCAGCATTTT. Protein sequence: CASSLGQGNQPQHF.

The J gene is TRBJ1-1, the V gene TRBV6-5; D uncertain. Looked up from germline, CDR1 is MNHEY and CDR2 is SVGAGI. CDR3 length equals 13 residues. V was clipped by 5 bases and J by 1 base, with 8 bases between them. CDR3 nucleotide sequence: TGTGCCAGCAGTCTTTCAGAGAACACTGAAGCTTTCTTT. Encoded protein: CASSLSENTEAFF.

CDR3 sequence reads: CASRHGQGSYEQYF. The CDR3 region has the DNA TGTGCCAGCAGACACGGACAGGGCTCCTACGAGCAGTACTTC. The V and J genes are TRBV6-1 and TRBJ2-7; 8 positions agree with TRBD1. Germline loops: CDR1 MNHNS, CDR2 SASEGT. V shed 6 bases and J 0 bases; nucleotides not matched to a gene: 4. The CDR3 is 14 residues long.

This sequence joins TRBV4-3 and TRBJ2-7, with TRBD2 matching over 7 bases. Germline CDR1 reads LGHNA; CDR2 reads YSLEER. This CDR3 is 16 amino acids long. The trim removed 0 bases at V and 5 bases at J, leaving 10 bases unmatched. The CDR3 sequence is CASSQEMRGRFHEQYF. The CDR3 bases are TGCGCCAGCAGCCAAGAAATGCGCGGGAGATTCCACGAGCAGTACTTC.

The chain couples TRBV10-3 to TRBJ1-1, with a possible D match to TRBD1 (5 bases). This CDR3 has 15 residues. V dropped 6 bases and J dropped 1 base, with 15 bases sitting between them. CDR1 and CDR2 (germline): ENHRY, SYGVKD. The CDR3 reads CAIRAPTGGNTEAFF. As DNA, the CDR3 is TGTGCCATCAGAGCTCCCACGGGGGGGAACACTGAAGCTTTCTTT.

This chain uses TRBV5-1 with TRBJ2-3, with a weak D call TRBD1 (6 bases). Germline CDR1 is SGHRS and CDR2 is YFSETQ. The germline V and J ends were trimmed by 7 bases and 2 bases, with 11 bases remaining between them. The CDR3 is 13 amino acids. The DNA of the CDR3 is TGCGCCAGCTCGACAGGCCCCACAGATACGCAGTATTTT. This codes for CASSTGPTDTQYF. The full variable domain, with the rest looked up from reference TRBV5-1 and TRBJ2-3, is KAGVTQTPRYLIKTRGQQVTLSCSPISGHRSVSWYQQTPGQGLQFLFEYFSETQRNKGNFPGRFSGRQFSNSRSEMNVSTLELGDSALYLCASSTGPTDTQYFGPGTRLTVL.

The chain links TRBV28 to TRBJ1-4; D uncertain. This CDR3 has 14 amino acids. Trimming left V 4 bases short and J 5 bases short, with 11 bases between. From germline, CDR1 is MDHEN and CDR2 SYDVKM. For the CDR3, the DNA is TGTGCCAGCAGTTACCGCAGAACGAATGAAAAACTGTTTTTT. It encodes CASSYRRTNEKLFF.

This sequence joins TRBV5-1 and TRBJ1-4; the D is unclear. V gave up 0 bases and J gave up 0 bases, with 9 bases separating them. This CDR3 has 16 residues. The germline V gene encodes CDR1 SGHRS and CDR2 YFSETQ. CDR3 sequence (DNA): TGCGCCAGCAGCTTGGACTGGGCTCCAACTAATGAAAAACTGTTTTTT. It codes for CASSLDWAPTNEKLFF.

The CDR3 sequence: CSGGPNTEAFF. The CDR3 nucleotides are TGCAGTGGGGGGCCGAACACTGAAGCTTTCTTT. This chain uses TRBV20-1 with TRBJ1-1, with TRBD1 as a possible D gene (6 bases). The CDR3 totals 11 residues. Germline CDR1 is DFQATT and CDR2 is SNEGSKA (reference sequence). The germline V and J ends were trimmed by 7 bases and 1 base, with 7 bases remaining between them.

V usage is TRBV7-6 and J usage is TRBJ2-2, with D possibly matching TRBD1 (5 bases). CDR1 and CDR2 from the germline V gene are SGHVS and FNYEAQ. V shed 2 bases and J shed 7 bases, with 20 bases lying between them. This CDR3 contains 17 residues. CDR3 DNA: TGTGCCAGCAGCTTACAGGGATTCGTGGTTAGGAGCGGGGAGCTGTTTTTT. Its protein is CASSLQGFVVRSGELFF.

The chain uses TRBV28 and TRBJ1-5, with D hard to call. The CDR3 is 16 amino acids. V was clipped by 6 bases and J by 6 bases, with 21 bases between them. Germline assignment: CDR1 MDHEN and CDR2 SYDVKM. The DNA of the CDR3 is TGTGCCAGCAGGCTTCAGGCCAGGTTTGTCGCTCAGCCCCAGCATTTT. Its protein is CASRLQARFVAQPQHF.

This clone was counted only a few times. The V and J genes are TRBV28 and TRBJ2-7; 8 bases are a match to TRBD2. The CDR3 runs to 17 residues. CDR1 is MDHEN, CDR2 SYDVKM, per germline. The J segment lost 2 bases and the V segment lost 4 bases, leaving 13 bases of the junction unmatched. The CDR3 DNA reads as TGTGCCAGCAGTTCACCTTCCGGACTAGCAGCTACCTACGAGCAGTACTTC. This encodes CASSSPSGLAATYEQYF.

The chain has TRBV5-1 and TRBJ1-4; D is undetermined. CDR1 and CDR2 (germline): SGHRS, YFSETQ. This CDR3 contains 15 residues. V lost 2 bases and J 0 bases, leaving 8 bases between the germline ends. The CDR3 loop reads CASSFSGATNEKLFF. In DNA, the CDR3 is TGCGCCAGCAGCTTTTCCGGGGCAACTAATGAAAAACTGTTTTTT.

The V call is TRBV5-4, the J call TRBJ1-5; TRBD1 is a possible D gene (5 bases). Germline V gene lookup returns CDR1 SGHNT and CDR2 YYREEE (reference sequence). There are 14 residues in the CDR3. V lost 2 bases to trimming and J lost 3 bases, with 9 bases between them. In DNA, the CDR3 is TGTGCCAGCAGCTTCCAGGGCGCCAATCAGCCCCAGCATTTT. This gives the protein CASSFQGANQPQHF.

The chain carries TRBV5-4 and TRBJ2-1, with 9 bases that match TRBD2. The V and J ends lost 3 bases and 4 bases, in that order; junction bases with no gene match: 5. The germline gives CDR1 SGHNT, CDR2 YYREEE (reference sequence). The CDR3 runs 15 residues. The CDR3 DNA is TGTGCCAGCAGCTCCGGACTAGCGCCATACAATGAGCAGTTCTTC. Its translation is CASSSGLAPYNEQFF.